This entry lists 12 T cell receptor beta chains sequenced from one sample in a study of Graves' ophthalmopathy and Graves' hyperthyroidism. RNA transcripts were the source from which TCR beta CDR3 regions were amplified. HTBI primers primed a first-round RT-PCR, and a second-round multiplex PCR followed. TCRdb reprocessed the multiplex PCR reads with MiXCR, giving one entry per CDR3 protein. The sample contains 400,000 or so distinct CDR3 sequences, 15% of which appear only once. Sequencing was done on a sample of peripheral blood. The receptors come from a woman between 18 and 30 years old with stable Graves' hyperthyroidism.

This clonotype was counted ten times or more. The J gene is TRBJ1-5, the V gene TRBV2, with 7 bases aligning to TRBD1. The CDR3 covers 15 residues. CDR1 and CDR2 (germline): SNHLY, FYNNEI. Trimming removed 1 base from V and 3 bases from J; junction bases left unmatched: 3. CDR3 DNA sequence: TGTGCCAGCAGTGAAGTGGGACAGAACAATCAGCCCCAGCATTTT. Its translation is CASSEVGQNNQPQHF.

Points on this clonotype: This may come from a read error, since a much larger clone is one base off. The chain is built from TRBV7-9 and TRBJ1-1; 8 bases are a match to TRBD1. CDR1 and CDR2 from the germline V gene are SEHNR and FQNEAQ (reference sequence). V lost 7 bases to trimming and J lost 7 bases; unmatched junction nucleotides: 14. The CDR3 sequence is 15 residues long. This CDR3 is CASTYRGFVSIEAFF. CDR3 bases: TGTGCCAGCACGTACAGGGGGTTTGTAAGCATTGAAGCTTTCTTT.

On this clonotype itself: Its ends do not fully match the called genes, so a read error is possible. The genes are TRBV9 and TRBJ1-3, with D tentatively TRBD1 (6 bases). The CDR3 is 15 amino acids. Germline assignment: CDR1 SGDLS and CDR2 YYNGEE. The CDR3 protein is CANSVAPGAGNTIYF. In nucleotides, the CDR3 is TGTGCCAACAGCGTAGCTCCAGGGGCTGGAAACACCATATATTTT.

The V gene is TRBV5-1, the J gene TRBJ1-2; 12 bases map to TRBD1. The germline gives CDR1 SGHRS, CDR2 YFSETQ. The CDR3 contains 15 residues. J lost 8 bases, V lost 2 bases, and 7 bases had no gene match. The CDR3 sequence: CASSLGDRGLGGYTF. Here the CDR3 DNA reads TGCGCCAGCAGCTTAGGGGACAGGGGGCTCGGAGGCTACACCTTC.

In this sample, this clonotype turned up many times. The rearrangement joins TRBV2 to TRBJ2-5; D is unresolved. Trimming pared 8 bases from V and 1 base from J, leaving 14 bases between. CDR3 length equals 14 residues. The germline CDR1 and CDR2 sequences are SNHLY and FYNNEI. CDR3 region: CASQHTTSQETQYF. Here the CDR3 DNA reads TGTGCCAGCCAGCACACTACCTCCCAAGAGACCCAGTACTTC.

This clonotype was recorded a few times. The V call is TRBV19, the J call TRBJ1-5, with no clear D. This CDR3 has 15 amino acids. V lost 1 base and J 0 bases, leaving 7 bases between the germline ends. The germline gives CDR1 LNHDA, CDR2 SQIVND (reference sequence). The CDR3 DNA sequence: TGTGCCAGTAGTATAGTGGCAGCTAGCAATCAGCCCCAGCATTTT. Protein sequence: CASSIVAASNQPQHF.

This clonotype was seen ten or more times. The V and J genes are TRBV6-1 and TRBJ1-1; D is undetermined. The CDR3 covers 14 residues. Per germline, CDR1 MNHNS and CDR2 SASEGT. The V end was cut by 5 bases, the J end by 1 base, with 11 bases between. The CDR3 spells CASSQTEANTEAFF. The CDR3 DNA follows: TGTGCCAGCAGTCAAACGGAGGCGAACACTGAAGCTTTCTTT.

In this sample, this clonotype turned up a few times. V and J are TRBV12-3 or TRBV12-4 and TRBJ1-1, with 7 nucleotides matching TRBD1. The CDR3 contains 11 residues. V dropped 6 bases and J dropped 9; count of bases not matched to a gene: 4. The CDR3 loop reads CASRETGKAFF. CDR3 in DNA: TGTGCCAGCAGGGAGACAGGGAAAGCTTTCTTT.

The CDR3 sequence: CASSSPDRVGMNTEAFF. The CDR3 region has the DNA TGTGCCAGCAGTTCCCCGGACAGGGTTGGGATGAACACTGAAGCTTTCTTT. This chain connects TRBV6-5 to TRBJ1-1; 8 bases map to TRBD1. V trimming: 4 bases; J trimming: 0 bases; junction bases outside the gene matches: 10. CDR3 length equals 17 residues. Germline V gene sequence: CDR1 MNHEY, CDR2 SVGAGI.

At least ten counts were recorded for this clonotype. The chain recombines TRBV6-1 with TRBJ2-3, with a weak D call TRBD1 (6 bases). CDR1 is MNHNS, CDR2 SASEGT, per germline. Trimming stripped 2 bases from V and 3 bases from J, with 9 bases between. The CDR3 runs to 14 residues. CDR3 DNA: TGTGCCAGCAGTGAAAATAGGGGGACAGATACGCAGTATTTT. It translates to CASSENRGTDTQYF.

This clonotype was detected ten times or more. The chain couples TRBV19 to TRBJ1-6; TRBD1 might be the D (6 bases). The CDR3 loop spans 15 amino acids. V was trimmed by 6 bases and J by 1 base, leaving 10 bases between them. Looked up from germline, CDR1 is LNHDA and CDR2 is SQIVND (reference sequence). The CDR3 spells CASRDRPSYNSPLHF. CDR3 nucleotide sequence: TGTGCCAGTAGAGACAGGCCTTCCTATAATTCACCCCTCCACTTT.

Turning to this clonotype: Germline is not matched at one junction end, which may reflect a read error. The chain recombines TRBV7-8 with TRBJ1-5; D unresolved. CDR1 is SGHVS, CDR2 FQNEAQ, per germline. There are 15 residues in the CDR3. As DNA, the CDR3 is TGTGGCAGCAGCCAGAGACGGACTAGCAATCAGCCCCAGCATTTT. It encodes CGSSQRRTSNQPQHF.